This T cell receptor (beta chain) was recovered during a study of radiotherapy plus CTLA-4 blockade in lung cancer (dated by TCRdb to between 2018 and 2020). As for the study more broadly: Among enrolled patients, approximately 19% had an objective response and approximately 30% reached disease control.

Trimmed from V: 3 bases; trimmed from J: 7 bases; junction bases lacking a gene match: 6. The germline V gene (reference sequence) sets CDR1 to MNHEY and CDR2 to SMNVEV. Including cysteine and phenylalanine, the CDR3 has 15 amino acids. The entry retains the CDR3 DNA only, 45 bases that are in frame from base 1. Focal radiation therapy combined with CTLA-4 blockade (ipilimumab) was tested in patients with chemo-refractory metastatic non-small-cell lung cancer. Libraries came from the immunoSEQ multiplex PCR assay. TCRdb limited this immuneACCESS table to in-frame rearrangements with V and J called. A share of clones is missing; checked studies link under half to unresolved V genes, and the rest is unexplained. This sample holds approximately 52,000 clones; around 79% were observed only once. About 9% of the sample lies in the top ten. As for this clone: Its specific antigen is unknown. No much larger clonotype is one base removed from it; base qualities were not supplied.

What the study reported, not specific to this receptor: The strongest predictors of response, as reported, were early dynamic changes in blood T cell clones along with a rise in serum interferon-beta after radiation. After treatment with radiotherapy and ipilimumab, TCR clones that originated in tumors expanded in peripheral blood.

The sample in question was peripheral blood, obtained from a patient treated with radiotherapy plus ipilimumab. The chain uses TRBV27 and TRBJ1-4, with 9 middle bases fitting TRBD1. This TCR derives from a human donor with non-small cell lung cancer who had a complete response to radiotherapy plus ipilimumab. The DNA sequence follows: TGTGCCAGCAGTTTTTTTAACAGGGGGCTTGAAAAACTGTTTTTT. The resulting protein is CASSFFNRGLEKLFF.